This T cell receptor beta chain appears in the sequencing data of a study of OX40 agonist ivuxolimab in advanced cancers. Study-wide context: At roughly 83% male, the cohort had a mean age of roughly 60 years, ranging from about 20 to 79. Among those treated, three patients had partial responses, one with hepatocellular carcinoma and two with cutaneous melanoma.

Study-level points and caveats: Also present in some nonresponders was a low level of normalized T-cell clonal expansion.

A remark on this clone: What it binds is unknown.

Produced via immunoSEQ multiplex PCR; TCRdb's table is partial and in-frame only. Among approximately 18,000 clones, about 73% were seen once, and the ten largest hold 30% to 35%. The CDR3 loop spans 12 amino acids. V lost 4 bases and J lost 5, with 6 bases in between. Per germline, CDR1 SGHTS and CDR2 YDEGEE. The input for sequencing was CD4+ or CD8+ T cells sorted from blood, taken in a trial of the OX40 agonist ivuxolimab. This chain connects TRBV5-8 to TRBJ2-2; no firm D call. This clonotype was sampled from an adult with an advanced solid tumor such as melanoma, head and neck, liver or kidney cancer. In DNA form, the CDR3 reads TGTGCCAGCAGCATTTATACCGGGGAGCTGTTTTTT. Amino acid sequence: CASSIYTGELFF. The full variable domain, its missing parts supplied by reference TRBV5-8 and TRBJ2-2, is EAGVTQSPTHLIKTRGQQATLRCSPISGHTSVYWYQQALGLGLQFLLWYDEGEERNRGNFPPRFSGRQFPNYSSELNVNALELEDSALYLCASSIYTGELFFGEGSRLTVL.